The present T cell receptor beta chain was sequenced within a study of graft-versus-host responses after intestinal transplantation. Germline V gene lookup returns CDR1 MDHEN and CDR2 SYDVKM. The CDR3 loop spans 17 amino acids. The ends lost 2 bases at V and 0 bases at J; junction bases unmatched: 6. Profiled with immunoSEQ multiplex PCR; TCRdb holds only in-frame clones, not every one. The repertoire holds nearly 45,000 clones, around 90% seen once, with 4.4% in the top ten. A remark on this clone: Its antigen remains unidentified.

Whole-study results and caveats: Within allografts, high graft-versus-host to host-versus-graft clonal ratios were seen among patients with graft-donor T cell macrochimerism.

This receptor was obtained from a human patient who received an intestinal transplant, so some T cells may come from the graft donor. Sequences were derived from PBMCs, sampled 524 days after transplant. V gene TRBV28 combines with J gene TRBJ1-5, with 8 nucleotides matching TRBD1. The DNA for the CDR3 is TGTGCCAGCAGTTTACCCAGGACAGGGTCTAGCAATCAGCCCCAGCATTTT. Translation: CASSLPRTGSSNQPQHF.